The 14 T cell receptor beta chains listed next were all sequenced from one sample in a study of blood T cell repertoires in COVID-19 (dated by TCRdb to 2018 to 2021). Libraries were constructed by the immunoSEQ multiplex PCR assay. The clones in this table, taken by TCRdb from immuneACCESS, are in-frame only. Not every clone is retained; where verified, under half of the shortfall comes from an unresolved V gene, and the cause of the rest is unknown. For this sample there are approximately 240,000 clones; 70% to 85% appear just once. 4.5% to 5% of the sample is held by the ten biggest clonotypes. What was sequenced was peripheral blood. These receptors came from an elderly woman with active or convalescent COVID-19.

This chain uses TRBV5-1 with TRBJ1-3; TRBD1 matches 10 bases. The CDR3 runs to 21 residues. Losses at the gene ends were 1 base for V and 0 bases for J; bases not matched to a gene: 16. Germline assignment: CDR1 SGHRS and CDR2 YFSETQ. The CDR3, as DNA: TGCGCCAGCAGCTTGTACGGCCGAGGGACAGGGGATCGAATCTCTGGAAACACCATATATTTT. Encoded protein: CASSLYGRGTGDRISGNTIYF.

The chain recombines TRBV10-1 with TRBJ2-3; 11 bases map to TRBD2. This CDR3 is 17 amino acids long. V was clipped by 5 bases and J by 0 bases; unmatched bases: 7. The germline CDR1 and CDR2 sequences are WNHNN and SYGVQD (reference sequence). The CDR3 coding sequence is TGCGCCAGCAGTTACGGACTAGCGGGTTCTAGCACAGATACGCAGTATTTT. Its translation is CASSYGLAGSSTDTQYF.

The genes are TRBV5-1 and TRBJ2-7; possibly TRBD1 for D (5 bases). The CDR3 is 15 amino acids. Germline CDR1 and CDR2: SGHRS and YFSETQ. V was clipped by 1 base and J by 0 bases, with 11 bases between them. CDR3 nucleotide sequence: TGCGCCAGCAGCTTGACCAGGACAAGCTCCTACGAGCAGTACTTC. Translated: CASSLTRTSSYEQYF.

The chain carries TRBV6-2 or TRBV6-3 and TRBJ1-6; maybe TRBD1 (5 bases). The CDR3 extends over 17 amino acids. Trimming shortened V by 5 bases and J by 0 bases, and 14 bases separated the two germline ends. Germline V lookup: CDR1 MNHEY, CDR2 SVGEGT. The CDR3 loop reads CASSQSQGSSYNSPLHF. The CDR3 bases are TGTGCCAGCAGTCAGTCCCAGGGAAGCTCCTATAATTCACCCCTCCACTTT.

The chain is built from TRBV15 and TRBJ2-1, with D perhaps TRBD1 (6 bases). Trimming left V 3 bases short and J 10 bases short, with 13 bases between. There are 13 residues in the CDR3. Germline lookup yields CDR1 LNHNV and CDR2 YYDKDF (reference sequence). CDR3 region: CATSSVRGGEQFF. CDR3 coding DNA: TGTGCCACCAGCAGCGTCAGGGGCGGGGAGCAGTTCTTC.

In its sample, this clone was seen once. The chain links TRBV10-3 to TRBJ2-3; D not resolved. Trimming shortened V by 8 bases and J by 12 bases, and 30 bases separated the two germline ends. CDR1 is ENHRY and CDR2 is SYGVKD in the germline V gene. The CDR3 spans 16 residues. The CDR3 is CAIDTGTVGARIPQYF. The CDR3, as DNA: TGTGCCATCGATACCGGCACGGTCGGAGCTCGGATACCCCAGTATTTT.

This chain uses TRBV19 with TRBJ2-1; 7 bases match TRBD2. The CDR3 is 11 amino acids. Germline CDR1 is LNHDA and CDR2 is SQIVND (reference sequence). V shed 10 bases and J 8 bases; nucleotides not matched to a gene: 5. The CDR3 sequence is CATGRGYEQFF. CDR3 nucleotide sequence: TGTGCCACTGGGAGGGGCTATGAGCAGTTCTTC.

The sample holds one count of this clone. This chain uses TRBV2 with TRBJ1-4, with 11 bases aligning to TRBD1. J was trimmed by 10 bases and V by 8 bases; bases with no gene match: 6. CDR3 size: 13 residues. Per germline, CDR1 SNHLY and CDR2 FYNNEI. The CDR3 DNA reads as TGTGCCAGCGCGGGACAGGGGGATGGAAAACTGTTTTTT. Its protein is CASAGQGDGKLFF.

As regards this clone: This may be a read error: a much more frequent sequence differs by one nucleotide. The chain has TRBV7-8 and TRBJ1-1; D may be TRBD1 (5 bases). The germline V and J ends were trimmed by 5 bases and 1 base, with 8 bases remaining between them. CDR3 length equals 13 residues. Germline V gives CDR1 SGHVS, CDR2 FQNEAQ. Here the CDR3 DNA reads TGTGCCAGCAGCATTGACAGGAACACTGAAGCTTTCTTT. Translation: CASSIDRNTEAFF.

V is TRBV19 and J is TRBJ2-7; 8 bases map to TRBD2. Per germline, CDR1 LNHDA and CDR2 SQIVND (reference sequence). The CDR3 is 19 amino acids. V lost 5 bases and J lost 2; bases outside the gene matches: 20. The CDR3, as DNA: TGTGCCAGTAGTGGGGGGTCTAGCGGGCCAGGGCCTGTCCCCTACGAGCAGTACTTC. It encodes CASSGGSSGPGPVPYEQYF.

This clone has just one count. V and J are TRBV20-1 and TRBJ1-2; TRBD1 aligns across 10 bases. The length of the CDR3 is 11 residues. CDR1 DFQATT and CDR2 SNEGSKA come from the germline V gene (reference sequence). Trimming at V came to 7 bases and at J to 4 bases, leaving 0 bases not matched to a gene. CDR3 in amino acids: CSGQGAYGYTF. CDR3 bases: TGCAGTGGACAGGGGGCCTATGGCTACACCTTC.

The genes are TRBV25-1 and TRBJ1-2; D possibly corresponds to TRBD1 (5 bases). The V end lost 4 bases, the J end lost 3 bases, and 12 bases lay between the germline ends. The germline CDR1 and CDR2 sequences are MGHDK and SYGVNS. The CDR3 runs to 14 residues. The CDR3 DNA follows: TGTGCCAGCAGTGCCCTAGGGGAGGACTATGGCTACACCTTC. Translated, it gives CASSALGEDYGYTF.

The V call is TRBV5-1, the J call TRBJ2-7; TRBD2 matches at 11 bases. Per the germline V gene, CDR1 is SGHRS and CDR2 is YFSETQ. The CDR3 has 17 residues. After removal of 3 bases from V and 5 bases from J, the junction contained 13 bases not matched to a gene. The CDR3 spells CASSSGTSGFSGNEQYF. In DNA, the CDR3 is TGCGCCAGCAGCTCCGGGACTAGCGGCTTTTCGGGAAACGAGCAGTACTTC.

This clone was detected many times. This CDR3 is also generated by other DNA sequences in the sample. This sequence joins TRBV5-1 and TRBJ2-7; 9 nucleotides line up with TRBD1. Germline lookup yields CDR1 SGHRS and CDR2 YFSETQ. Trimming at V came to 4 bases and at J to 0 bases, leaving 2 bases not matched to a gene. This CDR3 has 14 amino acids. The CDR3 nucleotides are TGCGCCAGCAGCCTGGGACAGGGCTCCTACGAGCAGTACTTC. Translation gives CASSLGQGSYEQYF.